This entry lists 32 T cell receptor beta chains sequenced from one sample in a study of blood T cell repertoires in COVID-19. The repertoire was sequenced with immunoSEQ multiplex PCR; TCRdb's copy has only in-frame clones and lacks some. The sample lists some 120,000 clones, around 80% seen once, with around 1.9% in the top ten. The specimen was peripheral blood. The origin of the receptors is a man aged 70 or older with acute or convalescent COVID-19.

Written as DNA, the CDR3 is TGTGCCAGCAGCTTGACAGGGGGCCAGCAAGAGACCCAGTACTTC. This codes for CASSLTGGQQETQYF. V and J are TRBV7-8 and TRBJ2-5; 10 bases align to TRBD1. With V trimmed by 3 bases and J by 2 bases, 3 bases remained unmatched. The CDR3 is 15 amino acids. CDR1 is SGHVS, CDR2 FQNEAQ, per germline.

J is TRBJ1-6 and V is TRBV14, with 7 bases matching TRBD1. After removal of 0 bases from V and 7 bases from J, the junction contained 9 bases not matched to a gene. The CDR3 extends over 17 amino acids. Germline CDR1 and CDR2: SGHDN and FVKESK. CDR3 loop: CASSQDSRGTRNSPLHF. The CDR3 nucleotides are TGTGCCAGCAGCCAAGATAGCAGGGGGACGAGGAATTCACCCCTCCACTTT.

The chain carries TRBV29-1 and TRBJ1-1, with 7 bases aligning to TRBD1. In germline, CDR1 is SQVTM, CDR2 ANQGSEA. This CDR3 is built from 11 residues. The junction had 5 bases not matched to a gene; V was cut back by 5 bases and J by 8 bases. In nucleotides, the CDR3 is TGCAGCGTTAAGGGGGCGTCCGAAGCTTTCTTT. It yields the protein CSVKGASEAFF.

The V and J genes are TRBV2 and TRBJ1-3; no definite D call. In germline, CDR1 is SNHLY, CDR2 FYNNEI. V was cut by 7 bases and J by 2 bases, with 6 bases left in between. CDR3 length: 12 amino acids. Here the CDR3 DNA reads TGTGCCAGCATAGAAACTGGAAACACCATATATTTT. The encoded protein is CASIETGNTIYF.

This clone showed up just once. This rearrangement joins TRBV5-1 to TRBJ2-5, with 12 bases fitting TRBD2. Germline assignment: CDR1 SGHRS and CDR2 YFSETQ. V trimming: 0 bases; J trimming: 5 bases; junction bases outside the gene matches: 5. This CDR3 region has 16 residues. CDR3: CASSLGASGGAETQYF. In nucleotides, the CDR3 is TGCGCCAGCAGCTTGGGAGCTAGCGGGGGGGCGGAGACCCAGTACTTC.

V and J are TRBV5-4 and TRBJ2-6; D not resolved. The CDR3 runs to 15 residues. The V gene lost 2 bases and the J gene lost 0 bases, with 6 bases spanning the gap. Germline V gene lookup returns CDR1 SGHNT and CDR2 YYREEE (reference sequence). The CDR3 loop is CASSFPFSGANVLTF. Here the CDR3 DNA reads TGTGCCAGCAGCTTCCCGTTCTCTGGGGCCAACGTCCTGACTTTC. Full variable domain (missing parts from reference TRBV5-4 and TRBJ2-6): ETGVTQSPTHLIKTRGQQVTLRCSSQSGHNTVSWYQQALGQGPQFIFQYYREEENGRGNFPPRFSGLQFPNYSSELNVNALELDDSALYLCASSFPFSGANVLTFGAGSRLTVL.

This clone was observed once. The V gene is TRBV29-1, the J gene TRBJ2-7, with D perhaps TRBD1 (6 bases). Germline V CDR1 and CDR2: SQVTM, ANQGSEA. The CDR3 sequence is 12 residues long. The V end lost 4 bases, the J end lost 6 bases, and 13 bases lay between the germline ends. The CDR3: CSVGKGVSEQYF. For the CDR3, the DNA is TGCAGCGTTGGTAAGGGGGTGTCCGAGCAGTACTTC.

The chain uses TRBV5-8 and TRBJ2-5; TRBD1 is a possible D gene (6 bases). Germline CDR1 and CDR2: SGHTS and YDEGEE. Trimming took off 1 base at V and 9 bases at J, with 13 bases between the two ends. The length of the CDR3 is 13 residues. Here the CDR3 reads CASSLHRAVAQYF. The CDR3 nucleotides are TGTGCCAGCAGCTTGCACAGGGCTGTGGCCCAGTACTTC.

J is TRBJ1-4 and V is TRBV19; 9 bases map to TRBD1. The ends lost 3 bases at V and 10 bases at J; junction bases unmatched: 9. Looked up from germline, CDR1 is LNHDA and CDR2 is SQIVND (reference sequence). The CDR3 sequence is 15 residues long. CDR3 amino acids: CASSILGQGSGKLFF. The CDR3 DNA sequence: TGTGCCAGTAGTATTTTAGGACAGGGGAGCGGAAAACTGTTTTTT.

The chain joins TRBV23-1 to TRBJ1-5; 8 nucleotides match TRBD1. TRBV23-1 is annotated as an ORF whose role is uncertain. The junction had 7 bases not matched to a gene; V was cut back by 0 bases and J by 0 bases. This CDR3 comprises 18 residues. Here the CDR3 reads CASSQSFQGAYSNQPQHF. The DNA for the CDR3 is TGCGCCAGCAGTCAATCCTTCCAGGGGGCATATAGCAATCAGCCCCAGCATTTT.

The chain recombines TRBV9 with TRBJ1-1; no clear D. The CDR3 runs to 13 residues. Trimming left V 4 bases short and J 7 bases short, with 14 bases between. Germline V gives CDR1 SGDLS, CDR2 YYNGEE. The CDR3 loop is CASSPRSSGEAFF. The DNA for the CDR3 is TGTGCCAGCAGCCCTCGGAGCAGTGGTGAAGCTTTCTTT.

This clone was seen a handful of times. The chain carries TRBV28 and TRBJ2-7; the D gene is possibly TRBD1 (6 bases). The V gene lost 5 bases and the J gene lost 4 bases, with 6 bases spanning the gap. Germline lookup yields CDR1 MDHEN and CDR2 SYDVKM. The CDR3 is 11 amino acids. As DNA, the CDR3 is TGTGCCAGCAGTAGGGGGTACGAGCAGTACTTC. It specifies CASSRGYEQYF.

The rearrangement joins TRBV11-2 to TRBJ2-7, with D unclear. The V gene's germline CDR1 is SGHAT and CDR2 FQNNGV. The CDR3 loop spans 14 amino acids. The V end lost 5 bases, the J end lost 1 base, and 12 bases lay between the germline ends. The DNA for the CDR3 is TGTGCCAGCAGCCTTGAAGACATTTCCTACGAGCAGTACTTC. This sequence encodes CASSLEDISYEQYF.

In nucleotides, the CDR3 is TGTGCCAGCAGCCGGGGGATCGAGACCCAGTACTTC. Translating it yields CASSRGIETQYF. The chain couples TRBV11-1 to TRBJ2-5; possible D gene TRBD2, 6 bases. Germline CDR1 reads SGHAT; CDR2 reads FQDESV (reference sequence). The CDR3 runs to 12 residues. V was pared by 5 bases and J by 5 bases, with 9 bases between.

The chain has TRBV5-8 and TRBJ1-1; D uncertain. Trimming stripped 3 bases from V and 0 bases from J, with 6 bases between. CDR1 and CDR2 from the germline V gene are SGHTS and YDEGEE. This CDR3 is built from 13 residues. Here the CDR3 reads CASSSRLNTEAFF. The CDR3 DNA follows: TGTGCCAGCAGCTCTCGGTTGAACACTGAAGCTTTCTTT. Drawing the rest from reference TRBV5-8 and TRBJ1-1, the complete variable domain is EAGVTQSPTHLIKTRGQQATLRCSPISGHTSVYWYQQALGLGLQFLLWYDEGEERNRGNFPPRFSGRQFPNYSSELNVNALELEDSALYLCASSSRLNTEAFFGQGTRLTVV.

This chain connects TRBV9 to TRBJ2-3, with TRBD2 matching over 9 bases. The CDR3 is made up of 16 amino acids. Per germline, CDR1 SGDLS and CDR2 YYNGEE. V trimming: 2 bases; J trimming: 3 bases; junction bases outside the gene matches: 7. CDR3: CASSVDSGLATDTQYF. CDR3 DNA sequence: TGTGCCAGCAGCGTCGATTCGGGACTAGCAACAGATACGCAGTATTTT.

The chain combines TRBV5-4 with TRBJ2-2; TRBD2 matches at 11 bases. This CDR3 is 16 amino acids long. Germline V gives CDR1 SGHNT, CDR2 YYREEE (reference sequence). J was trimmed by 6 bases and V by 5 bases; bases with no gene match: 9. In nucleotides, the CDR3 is TGTGCCAGCAGTTCCCCGGGACTAGCGGATGCCGGGGAGCTGTTTTTT. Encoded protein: CASSSPGLADAGELFF.

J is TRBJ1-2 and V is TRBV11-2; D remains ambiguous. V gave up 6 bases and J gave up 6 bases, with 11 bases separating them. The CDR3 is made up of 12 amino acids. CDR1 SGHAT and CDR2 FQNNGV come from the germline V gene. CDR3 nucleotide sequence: TGTGCCAGCAGACGGAAGGAGGATGGCTACACCTTC. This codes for CASRRKEDGYTF.

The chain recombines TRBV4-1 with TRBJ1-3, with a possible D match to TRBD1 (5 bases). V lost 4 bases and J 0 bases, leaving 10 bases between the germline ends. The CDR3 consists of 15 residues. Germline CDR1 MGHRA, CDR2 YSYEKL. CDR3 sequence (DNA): TGCGCCAGCAGCCTACAGGACTACTCTGGAAACACCATATATTTT. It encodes CASSLQDYSGNTIYF.

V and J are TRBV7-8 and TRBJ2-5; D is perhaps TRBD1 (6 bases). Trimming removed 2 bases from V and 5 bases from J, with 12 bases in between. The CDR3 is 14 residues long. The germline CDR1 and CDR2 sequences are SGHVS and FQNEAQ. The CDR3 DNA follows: TGTGCCAGCAGCTTACCCCAGGGGCTGGAGACCCAGTACTTC. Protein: CASSLPQGLETQYF.

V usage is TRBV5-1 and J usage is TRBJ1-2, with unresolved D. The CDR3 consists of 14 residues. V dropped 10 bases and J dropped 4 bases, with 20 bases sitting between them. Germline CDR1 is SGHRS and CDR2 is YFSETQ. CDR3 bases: TGCGCCGGTCGGGAGGGCGGGCGGGCCTATGGCTACACCTTC. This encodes CAGREGGRAYGYTF.

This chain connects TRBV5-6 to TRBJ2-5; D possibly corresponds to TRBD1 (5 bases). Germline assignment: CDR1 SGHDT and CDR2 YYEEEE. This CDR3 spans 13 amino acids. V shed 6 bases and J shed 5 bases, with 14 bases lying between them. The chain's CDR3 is CASTRAPQETQYF. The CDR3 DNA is TGTGCCAGCACCAGGGCCCCTCAGGAGACCCAGTACTTC.

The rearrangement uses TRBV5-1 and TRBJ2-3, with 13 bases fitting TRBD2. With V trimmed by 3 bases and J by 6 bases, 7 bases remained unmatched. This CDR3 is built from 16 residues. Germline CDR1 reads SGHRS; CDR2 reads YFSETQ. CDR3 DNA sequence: TGCGCCAGCAGCTCACTGACTAGCGGGGGGCTGGATACGCAGTATTTT. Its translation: CASSSLTSGGLDTQYF.

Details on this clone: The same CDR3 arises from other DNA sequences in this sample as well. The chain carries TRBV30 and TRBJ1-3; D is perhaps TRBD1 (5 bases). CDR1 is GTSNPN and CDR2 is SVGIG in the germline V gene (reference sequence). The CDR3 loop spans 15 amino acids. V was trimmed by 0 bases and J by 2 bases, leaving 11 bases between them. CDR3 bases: TGTGCCTGGAGTGTTGGAGGGGCTGCTGGAAACACCATATATTTT. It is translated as CAWSVGGAAGNTIYF.

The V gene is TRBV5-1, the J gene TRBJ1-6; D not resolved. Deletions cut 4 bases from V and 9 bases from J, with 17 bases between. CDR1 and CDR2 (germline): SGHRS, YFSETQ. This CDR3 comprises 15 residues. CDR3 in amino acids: CASSPYEGSSSPLHF. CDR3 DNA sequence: TGCGCCAGCAGCCCCTACGAGGGATCTAGTTCACCCCTCCACTTT.

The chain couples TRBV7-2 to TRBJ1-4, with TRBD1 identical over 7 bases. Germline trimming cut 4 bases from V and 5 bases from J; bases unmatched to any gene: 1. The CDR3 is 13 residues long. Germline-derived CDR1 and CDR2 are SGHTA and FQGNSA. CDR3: CASSWGQNEKLFF. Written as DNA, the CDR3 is TGTGCCAGCAGCTGGGGACAGAATGAAAAACTGTTTTTT.

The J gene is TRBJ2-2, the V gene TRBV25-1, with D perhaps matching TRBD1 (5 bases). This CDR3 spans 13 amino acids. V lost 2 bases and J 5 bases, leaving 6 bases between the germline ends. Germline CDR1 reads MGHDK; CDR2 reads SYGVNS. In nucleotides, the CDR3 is TGTGCCAGCAGTGAACAGGGTACCGGGGAGCTGTTTTTT. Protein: CASSEQGTGELFF.

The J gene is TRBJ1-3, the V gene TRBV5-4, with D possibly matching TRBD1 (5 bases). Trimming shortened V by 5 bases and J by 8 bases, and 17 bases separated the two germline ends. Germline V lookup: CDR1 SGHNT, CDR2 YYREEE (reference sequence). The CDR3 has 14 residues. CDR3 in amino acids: CASSHTGGADTIYF. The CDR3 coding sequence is TGTGCCAGCAGTCATACGGGGGGAGCAGACACCATATATTTT. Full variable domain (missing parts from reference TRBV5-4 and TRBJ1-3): ETGVTQSPTHLIKTRGQQVTLRCSSQSGHNTVSWYQQALGQGPQFIFQYYREEENGRGNFPPRFSGLQFPNYSSELNVNALELDDSALYLCASSHTGGADTIYFGEGSWLTVV.

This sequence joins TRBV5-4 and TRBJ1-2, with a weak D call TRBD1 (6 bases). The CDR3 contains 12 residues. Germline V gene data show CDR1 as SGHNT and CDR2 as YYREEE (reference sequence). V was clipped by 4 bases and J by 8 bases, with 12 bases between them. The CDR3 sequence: CASSPGVEGYTF. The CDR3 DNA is TGTGCCAGCAGCCCAGGGGTAGAAGGCTACACCTTC. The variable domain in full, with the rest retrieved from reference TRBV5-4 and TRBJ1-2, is ETGVTQSPTHLIKTRGQQVTLRCSSQSGHNTVSWYQQALGQGPQFIFQYYREEENGRGNFPPRFSGLQFPNYSSELNVNALELDDSALYLCASSPGVEGYTFGSGTRLTVV.

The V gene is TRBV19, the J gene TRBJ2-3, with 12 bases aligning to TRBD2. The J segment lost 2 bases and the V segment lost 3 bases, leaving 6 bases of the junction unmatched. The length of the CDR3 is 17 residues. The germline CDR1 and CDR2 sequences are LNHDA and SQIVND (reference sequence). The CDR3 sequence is CASSIRTSGTSTDTQYF. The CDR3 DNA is TGTGCCAGTAGTATTCGGACTAGCGGGACCTCCACAGATACGCAGTATTTT.

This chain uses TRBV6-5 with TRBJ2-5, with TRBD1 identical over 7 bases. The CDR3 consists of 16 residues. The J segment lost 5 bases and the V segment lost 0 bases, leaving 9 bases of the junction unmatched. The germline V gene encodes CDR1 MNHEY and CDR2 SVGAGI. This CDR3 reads CASSYSTGVLGETQYF. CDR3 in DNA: TGTGCCAGCAGTTACTCAACAGGGGTCTTGGGCGAGACCCAGTACTTC.

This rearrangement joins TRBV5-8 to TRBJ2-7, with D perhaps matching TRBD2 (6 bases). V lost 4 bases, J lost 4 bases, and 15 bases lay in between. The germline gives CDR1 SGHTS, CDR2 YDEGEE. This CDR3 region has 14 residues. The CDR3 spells CASSPRGPRYEQYF. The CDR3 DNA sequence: TGTGCCAGCAGCCCGCGGGGACCGCGATACGAGCAGTACTTC.